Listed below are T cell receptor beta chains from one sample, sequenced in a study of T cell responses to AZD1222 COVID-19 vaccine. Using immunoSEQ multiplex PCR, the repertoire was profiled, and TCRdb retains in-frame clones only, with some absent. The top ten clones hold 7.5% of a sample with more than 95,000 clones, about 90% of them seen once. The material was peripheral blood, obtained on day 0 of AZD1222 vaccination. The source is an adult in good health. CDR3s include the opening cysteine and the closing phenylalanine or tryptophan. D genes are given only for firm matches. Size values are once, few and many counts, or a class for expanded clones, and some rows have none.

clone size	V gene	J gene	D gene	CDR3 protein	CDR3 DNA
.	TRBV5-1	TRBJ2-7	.	CASRPGGFKYGQYF	TGCGCCAGCAGACCTGGCGGTTTCAAGTACGGGCAGTACTTC
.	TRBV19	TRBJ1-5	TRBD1	CASSLQGNYGQPQHF	TGTGCCAGTAGCCTACAGGGGAATTACGGTCAGCCCCAGCATTTT
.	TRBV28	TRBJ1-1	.	CASRRGIGVGWPEAFF	TGTGCCAGCAGAAGGGGGATCGGGGTAGGTTGGCCGGAAGCTTTCTTT
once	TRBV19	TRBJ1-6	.	CASSIGAATNSPLHF	TGTGCCAGTAGTATAGGGGCAGCAACAAATTCACCCCTCCACTTT
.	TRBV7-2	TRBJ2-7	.	CASSLVSGAKRDEQYF	TGTGCCAGCAGCTTAGTTTCCGGGGCAAAGAGGGACGAGCAGTACTTC
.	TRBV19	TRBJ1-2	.	CASSPQGGTYGYTF	TGTGCCAGTAGTCCACAAGGGGGTACTTATGGCTACACCTTC
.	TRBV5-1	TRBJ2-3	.	CASSLAGSTDTQYF	TGCGCCAGCAGCTTGGCCGGGTCGACAGATACGCAGTATTTT
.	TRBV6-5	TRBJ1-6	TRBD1	CASSYDRGPAALHF	TGTGCCAGCAGTTACGACAGGGGCCCAGCGGCCCTCCACTTT
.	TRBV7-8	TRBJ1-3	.	CARRKNGQLGSGNTIYF	TGTGCCAGACGGAAAAATGGGCAGCTCGGGTCTGGAAACACCATATATTTT
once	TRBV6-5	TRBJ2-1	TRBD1	CASSYTGDEQFF	TGTGCCAGCAGTTACACAGGGGATGAGCAGTTCTTC
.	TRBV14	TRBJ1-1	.	CASSQDWGRVNTEAFF	TGTGCCAGCAGCCAAGATTGGGGCAGGGTGAACACTGAAGCTTTCTTT
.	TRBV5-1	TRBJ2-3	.	CASSLDNTDTQYF	TGCGCCAGCAGCCTGGACAACACAGATACGCAGTATTTT
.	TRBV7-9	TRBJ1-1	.	CASSLAQGLNTEAFF	TGTGCCAGCAGCTTAGCACAGGGACTGAACACTGAAGCTTTCTTT
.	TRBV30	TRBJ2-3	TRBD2	CAWSVLADTDTQYF	TGTGCCTGGAGTGTCCTAGCGGACACAGATACGCAGTATTTT
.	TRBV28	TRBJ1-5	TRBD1	CASTPGTGDQPQHF	TGTGCCAGCACCCCCGGGACAGGTGATCAGCCCCAGCATTTT
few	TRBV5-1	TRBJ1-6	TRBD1	CASSGTGSGGASPLHF	TGCGCCAGCAGCGGGACGGGATCAGGGGGTGCTTCACCCCTCCACTTT
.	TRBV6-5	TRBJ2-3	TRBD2	CASMTPGGTDTQYF	TGTGCCAGCATGACCCCCGGGGGGACAGATACGCAGTATTTT
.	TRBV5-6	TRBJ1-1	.	CASSSGGRPEAFF	TGTGCCAGCAGCTCGGGAGGGAGGCCTGAAGCTTTCTTT